This T cell receptor beta chain was sequenced for a study of T cell responses to AZD1222 COVID-19 vaccine. Some clones are missing from TCRdb's copy, which holds only in-frame ones; the method was immunoSEQ multiplex PCR. The table includes 120,000 to 150,000 clones, around 90% detected once. Study-wide results and caveats: No day 14 peak samples; only post-peak repertoires were characterized. There were mostly white British donors and more females than males, and clonal diversity was possibly underestimated.

On this clone: Its antigen is not identified.

The germline V gene encodes CDR1 LNHNV and CDR2 YYDKDF (reference sequence). V was clipped by 4 bases and J by 8 bases; unmatched bases: 14. This CDR3 contains 18 residues. Sequenced material: peripheral blood, taken on day 0 of AZD1222 vaccination. The TCR was taken from an adult in good health. The gene calls are TRBV15 and TRBJ2-1; the match to TRBD2 covers 13 bases. CDR3 DNA: TGTGCCACCAGCACCGAATCAGGACTAGCGGGAGCGCGGTATGAGCAGTTCTTC. It encodes CATSTESGLAGARYEQFF.